The 13 T cell receptor beta chains below come from one sample, sequenced in a study of T cells in localized non-small cell lung cancer. Clones were read by immunoSEQ multiplex PCR, and TCRdb kept only the in-frame ones, dropping some. This table has 50,000 to 60,000 clones, around 80% appearing once. The sample consisted of PBMCs, taken before any cancer treatment. These TCRs come from a woman aged 35 to 70 with stage II lung adenocarcinoma.

The V gene is TRBV7-2, the J gene TRBJ2-2; no firm D call. This CDR3 is 14 amino acids long. V was cut by 2 bases and J by 4 bases, with 8 bases left in between. The germline V gene has CDR1 SGHTA and CDR2 FQGNSA. The CDR3 loop reads CASSLRAATGELFF. The CDR3 nucleotides are TGTGCCAGCAGCTTACGGGCTGCCACCGGGGAGCTGTTTTTT.

The J gene is TRBJ2-7, the V gene TRBV28; D is unresolved. CDR1 is MDHEN and CDR2 is SYDVKM in the germline V gene. CDR3 length: 14 amino acids. With 7 bases removed from V and 4 bases from J, the gap between germline ends came to 17 bases. CDR3 sequence (DNA): TGTGCCAGCACCCGACCGCAGAGAATATACGAGCAGTACTTC. It codes for CASTRPQRIYEQYF.

The gene calls are TRBV27 and TRBJ2-5; weak D call: TRBD2 (5 bases). The germline gives CDR1 MNHEY, CDR2 SMNVEV (reference sequence). The CDR3 spans 14 residues. The V end was cut by 0 bases, the J end by 5 bases, with 10 bases between. The CDR3 loop is CASSLSAGGETQYF. As DNA, the CDR3 is TGTGCCAGCAGTTTATCGGCGGGTGGCGAGACCCAGTACTTC.

The chain is built from TRBV4-2 and TRBJ1-4; TRBD1 is a possible D gene (6 bases). The CDR3 contains 15 residues. Germline V lookup: CDR1 LGHNA, CDR2 YNFKEQ. V was cut by 0 bases and J by 7 bases, with 12 bases left in between. DNA of the CDR3: TGTGCCAGCAGCCAAGAAGGGGGATCCGGTGAAAAACTGTTTTTT. Residues: CASSQEGGSGEKLFF.

The chain recombines TRBV5-1 with TRBJ1-6; the match to TRBD1 covers 8 bases. V shed 2 bases and J 7 bases; nucleotides not matched to a gene: 8. The length of the CDR3 is 16 residues. Per germline, CDR1 SGHRS and CDR2 YFSETQ. The DNA of the CDR3 is TGCGCCAGCAGCTTTGAAAGGACAGGGCAAAATTCACCCCTCCACTTT. Translating gives CASSFERTGQNSPLHF.

The V gene is TRBV5-5, the J gene TRBJ2-2; possible D gene TRBD1, 6 bases. The CDR3 spans 14 residues. Trimming left V 4 bases short and J 4 bases short, with 11 bases between. Germline CDR1 reads SGHKS; CDR2 reads YYEKEE (reference sequence). Written as DNA, the CDR3 is TGTGCCAGCAGCAACAGGGTCGGCACCGGGGAGCTGTTTTTT. As protein: CASSNRVGTGELFF. The variable domain in full, with the rest retrieved from reference TRBV5-5 and TRBJ2-2, is DAGVTQSPTHLIKTRGQQVTLRCSPISGHKSVSWYQQVLGQGPQFIFQYYEKEERGRGNFPDRFSARQFPNYSSELNVNALLLGDSALYLCASSNRVGTGELFFGEGSRLTVL.

This clone was detected only a few times. The CDR3 spells CASSIQSTDTQYF. The CDR3, as DNA: TGTGCCAGTAGTATTCAGAGCACAGATACGCAGTATTTT. The rearrangement joins TRBV19 to TRBJ2-3; D gene ambiguous. Trimming stripped 3 bases from V and 0 bases from J, with 4 bases between. The CDR3 consists of 13 residues. From germline, CDR1 is LNHDA and CDR2 SQIVND (reference sequence).

The chain carries TRBV4-2 and TRBJ2-6, with 8 nucleotides matching TRBD2. CDR1 and CDR2 (germline): LGHNA, YNFKEQ. The trim removed 0 bases at V and 0 bases at J, leaving 1 base unmatched. The CDR3 length is 17 residues. CDR3 region: CASSQDRGGSGANVLTF. CDR3 bases: TGTGCCAGCAGCCAAGATCGGGGGGGCTCTGGGGCCAACGTCCTGACTTTC.

The J gene is TRBJ2-2, the V gene TRBV2; D not resolved. This CDR3 has 13 amino acids. CDR1 and CDR2 from the germline V gene are SNHLY and FYNNEI. Trimming removed 10 bases from V and 5 bases from J, with 14 bases in between. CDR3 nucleotide sequence: TGTGCCACCCGGCCATCCGGGACCGGGGAGCTGTTTTTT. This gives the protein CATRPSGTGELFF.

V gene TRBV19 combines with J gene TRBJ2-3; 7 bases are shared with TRBD1. Germline-derived CDR1 and CDR2 are LNHDA and SQIVND (reference sequence). Trimming cost V 1 base and J 4 bases; bases outside gene matches: 11. This CDR3 contains 17 residues. The CDR3 DNA is TGTGCCAGTAGTATAGGGGCAGGGGGATTTCGTCCAGATACGCAGTATTTT. This codes for CASSIGAGGFRPDTQYF.

The V call is TRBV7-9, the J call TRBJ1-2; maybe TRBD1 (5 bases). The V gene lost 3 bases and the J gene lost 7 bases, with 18 bases spanning the gap. The germline V gene has CDR1 SEHNR and CDR2 FQNEAQ (reference sequence). The CDR3 loop spans 15 amino acids. The CDR3 nucleotides are TGTGCCAGCAGCTTCCCTCCGGAGCGTGGGGGTGGCTACACCTTC. As protein: CASSFPPERGGGYTF.

This clone was counted only a few times. The chain combines TRBV10-2 with TRBJ1-2; weak D call: TRBD1 (5 bases). Looked up from germline, CDR1 is WSHSY and CDR2 is SAAADI. V was clipped by 8 bases and J by 2 bases, with 24 bases between them. This CDR3 has 17 residues. CDR3 in amino acids: CASGRERRPSTNYGYTF. CDR3 nucleotide sequence: TGCGCCAGCGGCAGGGAGCGAAGGCCCAGCACAAACTATGGCTACACCTTC.

A single count supports this clone. This chain links TRBV6-6 with TRBJ1-1, with D unresolved. V lost 2 bases to trimming and J lost 4 bases, with 14 bases between them. This CDR3 contains 15 residues. The germline V gene encodes CDR1 MNHNY and CDR2 SVGAGI (reference sequence). The chain's CDR3 is CASSYAAARFTEAFF. The DNA of the CDR3 is TGTGCCAGCAGTTACGCGGCGGCGAGGTTCACTGAAGCTTTCTTT.